A single sample is the source of the 10 T cell receptor beta chains below, sequenced in a study of a mutant IDH1 vaccine in newly diagnosed glioma. These receptors' antigens are unknown. Repertoires were generated with immunoSEQ multiplex PCR, while TCRdb's copy carries only in-frame clones and drops some. Counted here are about 94,000 clones, just under 90% occurring once; the ten biggest clones make up 0.75% to 0.95%. Sample time point: week 47, end of study. What each vaccine dose contained was 300 ug of mutant IDH1 20-mer peptide, accompanied by topical imiquimod. The sequencing used PBMCs, collected from a glioma patient whose treatment included an IDH1 peptide vaccine. Receptors were obtained from a woman aged 45 to 65 with glioma.

The chain recombines TRBV2 with TRBJ1-1, with D perhaps TRBD1 (6 bases). The length of the CDR3 is 15 residues. CDR1 is SNHLY, CDR2 FYNNEI, per germline. The V and J ends lost 0 bases and 10 bases respectively, with 18 bases between them. The chain's CDR3 is CASSEAIGGEYGAFF. The DNA of the CDR3 is TGTGCCAGCAGTGAAGCGATAGGGGGGGAGTATGGAGCTTTCTTT. Together with reference TRBV2 and TRBJ1-1, the CDR3 gives the full variable domain: EPEVTQTPSHQVTQMGQEVILRCVPISNHLYFYWYRQILGQKVEFLVSFYNNEISEKSEIFDDQFSVERPDGSNFTLKIRSTKLEDSAMYFCASSEAIGGEYGAFFGQGTRLTVV.

The rearrangement uses TRBV7-2 and TRBJ1-4; a possible D gene is TRBD1 (5 bases). Germline V gene sequence: CDR1 SGHTA, CDR2 FQGNSA. The V and J ends lost 2 bases and 8 bases respectively, with 18 bases between them. This CDR3 region has 16 residues. The CDR3 spells CASSLNPPRKGEKLFF. CDR3 coding DNA: TGTGCCAGCAGCTTAAACCCCCCAAGAAAGGGGGAAAAACTGTTTTTT.

The chain links TRBV19 to TRBJ1-4, with D maybe TRBD1 (5 bases). V lost 3 bases and J 7 bases, leaving 18 bases between the germline ends. There are 16 residues in the CDR3. Germline loops: CDR1 LNHDA, CDR2 SQIVND (reference sequence). The CDR3 DNA follows: TGTGCCAGTAGTATCCGCGTCAGGGTATCGGTTGAAAAACTGTTTTTT. Encoded protein: CASSIRVRVSVEKLFF.

The chain joins TRBV7-2 to TRBJ1-2, with D possibly TRBD1 on 6 matching bases. Trimming took off 4 bases at V and 4 bases at J, with 16 bases between the two ends. This CDR3 comprises 15 residues. Germline assignment: CDR1 SGHTA and CDR2 FQGNSA. CDR3 loop: CASSSHMGGTYGYTF. The CDR3, as DNA: TGTGCCAGCAGCTCGCATATGGGGGGCACCTATGGCTACACCTTC.

This sequence joins TRBV7-9 and TRBJ1-6; D might be TRBD1 (5 bases). Per the germline V gene, CDR1 is SEHNR and CDR2 is FQNEAQ (reference sequence). The V end lost 5 bases, the J end lost 9 bases, and 14 bases lay between the germline ends. CDR3 length equals 14 residues. In DNA, the CDR3 is TGTGCCAGCAGCCTCCCGGGGGTAATTTCACCCCTCCACTTT. It translates to CASSLPGVISPLHF.

The chain's CDR3 is CASSQDPDHPSSYEQYF. Here the CDR3 DNA reads TGCGCCAGCAGCCAAGACCCGGACCACCCGAGCTCCTACGAGCAGTACTTC. This chain uses TRBV4-1 with TRBJ2-7, with D unclear. CDR1 is MGHRA, CDR2 YSYEKL, per germline. This CDR3 is 17 amino acids long. The ends were cut back, 0 bases at V and 0 bases at J, with 15 bases in the middle.

This clone turned up a few times. V usage is TRBV28 and J usage is TRBJ2-2, with TRBD1 identical over 9 bases. The CDR3 consists of 15 residues. Germline V gives CDR1 MDHEN, CDR2 SYDVKM. Germline trimming cut 7 bases from V and 5 bases from J; bases unmatched to any gene: 8. The CDR3 nucleotides are TGTGCCAGCACCTCCGGGGACAGGGTAACCGGGGAGCTGTTTTTT. It is translated as CASTSGDRVTGELFF.

This chain joins TRBV10-3 and TRBJ2-3; the D is unclear. Germline V gene data show CDR1 as ENHRY and CDR2 as SYGVKD. This CDR3 is built from 12 residues. V lost 3 bases and J 5 bases, leaving 6 bases between the germline ends. The CDR3 spells CAISELKDTQYF. As DNA, the CDR3 is TGTGCCATCAGTGAATTAAAAGATACGCAGTATTTT.

The chain is built from TRBV6-6 and TRBJ2-5; D perhaps matches TRBD1 (6 bases). From germline, CDR1 is MNHNY and CDR2 SVGAGI (reference sequence). CDR3 size: 14 residues. Trimming left V 4 bases short and J 1 base short, with 10 bases between. Here the CDR3 reads CASSFGQIQETQYF. The CDR3 DNA reads TGTGCCAGCAGTTTCGGACAGATCCAAGAGACCCAGTACTTC.

The chain is built from TRBV7-3 and TRBJ2-7, with 14 positions matching TRBD2. Losses at the gene ends were 4 bases for V and 6 bases for J; bases not matched to a gene: 8. Germline-derived CDR1 and CDR2 are SGHTA and FQGTGA. The CDR3 has 16 residues. The CDR3 DNA reads as TGTGCCAGCAGCTCGACTAGCGGGGGGGCTAGGGCCGAGCAGTACTTC. Amino acids: CASSSTSGGARAEQYF. Full variable domain (missing parts from reference TRBV7-3 and TRBJ2-7): GAGVSQTPSNKVTEKGKYVELRCDPISGHTALYWYRQSLGQGPEFLIYFQGTGAADDSGLPNDRFFAVRPEGSVSTLKIQRTERGDSAVYLCASSSTSGGARAEQYFGPGTRLTVT.